A selection of T cell receptor beta chains follows, all from one sample in a study of blood T cell repertoires in COVID-19. Produced via immunoSEQ multiplex PCR; TCRdb's table is partial and in-frame only. Of around 300,000 clones in the sample, 89% were seen once. Sequencing was performed on PBMCs or T cells enriched from blood (not recorded which). The source is a woman in her 40s who had recovered from COVID-19. Each CDR3 is given with its conserved first and last residue. A D gene is named only where the DNA matches it firmly. Clone size is stated in some rows and not others, as once, few, many or a class when expanded.

D gene: .
J gene: TRBJ2-7
clone size: many
CDR3 length: 14
V gene: TRBV27
CDR3 protein: CASSMGLGSYEQYF
CDR3 DNA: TGTGCCAGCAGTATGGGACTCGGCTCCTACGAGCAGTACTTC

D gene: .
J gene: TRBJ2-5
clone size: .
CDR3 length: 13
V gene: TRBV7-3
CDR3 protein: CASSRRQEETQYF
CDR3 DNA: TGTGCCAGCAGCAGACGACAGGAAGAGACCCAGTACTTC

D gene: TRBD1
J gene: TRBJ1-2
clone size: .
CDR3 length: 14
V gene: TRBV7-9
CDR3 protein: CASSPGQGAYGYTF
CDR3 DNA: TGTGCCAGCAGCCCGGGACAGGGTGCCTATGGCTACACCTTC

D gene: TRBD1
J gene: TRBJ2-7
clone size: .
CDR3 length: 14
V gene: TRBV4-3
CDR3 protein: CASSQDPDRDEQYF
CDR3 DNA: TGCGCCAGCAGCCAAGATCCCGACAGGGACGAGCAGTACTTC

D gene: .
J gene: TRBJ1-6
clone size: .
CDR3 length: 19
V gene: TRBV6-1
CDR3 protein: CASSGRVVEQGWPDSPLHF
CDR3 DNA: TGTGCCAGCAGTGGCCGGGTAGTTGAACAGGGTTGGCCGGATTCACCCCTCCACTTT

D gene: .
J gene: TRBJ2-1
clone size: .
CDR3 length: 14
V gene: TRBV6-6
CDR3 protein: CASSYSSTDDEQFF
CDR3 DNA: TGTGCCAGCAGTTACTCGAGTACAGACGATGAGCAGTTCTTC

D gene: TRBD1
J gene: TRBJ1-1
clone size: .
CDR3 length: 11
V gene: TRBV20-1
CDR3 protein: CSAPRQGLAFF
CDR3 DNA: TGCAGTGCACCCAGACAGGGGTTGGCTTTCTTT

D gene: TRBD1
J gene: TRBJ1-2
clone size: .
CDR3 length: 15
V gene: TRBV5-1
CDR3 protein: CASSLTGDGPLGYTF
CDR3 DNA: TGCGCCAGCAGCTTGACAGGGGACGGGCCCTTAGGCTACACCTTC

D gene: .
J gene: TRBJ1-2
clone size: .
CDR3 length: 14
V gene: TRBV3-1/TRBV3-2
CDR3 protein: CASSPMDRLYGYTF
CDR3 DNA: TGTGCCAGCAGCCCGATGGACAGATTATATGGCTACACCTTC

D gene: .
J gene: TRBJ2-7
clone size: .
CDR3 length: 17
V gene: TRBV7-2
CDR3 protein: CASSLVPKQGGSYEQYF
CDR3 DNA: TGTGCCAGCAGCTTAGTACCAAAGCAGGGAGGCTCCTACGAGCAGTACTTC

D gene: .
J gene: TRBJ2-2
clone size: .
CDR3 length: 15
V gene: TRBV5-4
CDR3 protein: CASSTRNRVAGELFF
CDR3 DNA: TGTGCCAGCAGTACTAGAAACAGGGTGGCCGGGGAGCTGTTTTTT

D gene: .
J gene: TRBJ1-4
clone size: .
CDR3 length: 15
V gene: TRBV2
CDR3 protein: CASSEKTGWDEKLFF
CDR3 DNA: TGTGCCAGCAGTGAAAAAACAGGATGGGATGAAAAACTGTTTTTT

D gene: TRBD1
J gene: TRBJ2-5
clone size: .
CDR3 length: 14
V gene: TRBV19
CDR3 protein: CASSEQGERETQYF
CDR3 DNA: TGTGCCAGTAGCGAACAGGGGGAACGGGAGACCCAGTACTTC

D gene: TRBD1
J gene: TRBJ2-5
clone size: .
CDR3 length: 15
V gene: TRBV6-2/TRBV6-3
CDR3 protein: CASSYGTGNAETQYF
CDR3 DNA: TGTGCCAGCAGTTACGGGACAGGGAACGCAGAGACCCAGTACTTC

D gene: .
J gene: TRBJ1-2
clone size: once
CDR3 length: 12
V gene: TRBV9
CDR3 protein: CASSPSAYGYTF
CDR3 DNA: TGTGCCAGCAGTCCGAGCGCCTATGGCTACACCTTC

D gene: .
J gene: TRBJ2-1
clone size: few
CDR3 length: 12
V gene: TRBV7-2
CDR3 protein: CASSLLGREQFF
CDR3 DNA: TGTGCCAGCAGCTTACTGGGGCGGGAGCAGTTCTTC

D gene: .
J gene: TRBJ2-1
clone size: .
CDR3 length: 12
V gene: TRBV12-3/TRBV12-4
CDR3 protein: CASSLTRYEQFF
CDR3 DNA: TGTGCCAGCAGTTTAACTCGGTACGAGCAGTTCTTC

D gene: .
J gene: TRBJ2-3
clone size: .
CDR3 length: 14
V gene: TRBV6-2/TRBV6-3
CDR3 protein: CASSYSSRGDTQYF
CDR3 DNA: TGTGCCAGCAGTTACTCGTCCAGGGGAGATACGCAGTATTTT

D gene: TRBD2
J gene: TRBJ2-7
clone size: once
CDR3 length: 16
V gene: TRBV14
CDR3 protein: CASSPGSGSPSYEQYF
CDR3 DNA: TGTGCCAGCAGCCCAGGTAGCGGGAGCCCCTCCTACGAGCAGTACTTC

D gene: TRBD2
J gene: TRBJ2-5
clone size: .
CDR3 length: 15
V gene: TRBV5-1
CDR3 protein: CASSGAGLAGETQYF
CDR3 DNA: TGCGCCAGCAGCGGGGCTGGACTAGCGGGAGAGACCCAGTACTTC

D gene: TRBD1
J gene: TRBJ1-2
clone size: .
CDR3 length: 15
V gene: TRBV5-4
CDR3 protein: CASSYQTGGLVGYTF
CDR3 DNA: TGTGCCAGCAGCTACCAGACAGGGGGACTAGTGGGCTACACCTTC

D gene: TRBD1
J gene: TRBJ2-7
clone size: .
CDR3 length: 11
V gene: TRBV3-1/TRBV3-2
CDR3 protein: CASKGAYEQYF
CDR3 DNA: TGTGCCAGCAAGGGGGCTTACGAGCAGTACTTC

D gene: .
J gene: TRBJ2-2
clone size: few
CDR3 length: 13
V gene: TRBV6-4
CDR3 protein: CASSDSSAGELFF
CDR3 DNA: TGTGCCAGCAGTGACTCGAGCGCCGGGGAGCTGTTTTTT

D gene: .
J gene: TRBJ2-4
clone size: .
CDR3 length: 15
V gene: TRBV2
CDR3 protein: CASSVGDLGVNIQYF
CDR3 DNA: TGTGCCAGCAGTGTCGGGGATCTTGGGGTGAACATTCAGTACTTC

D gene: TRBD2
J gene: TRBJ2-7
clone size: once
CDR3 length: 14
V gene: TRBV7-2
CDR3 protein: CASSSRLAGSGMDF
CDR3 DNA: TGTGCCAGCAGCTCGAGACTAGCGGGGTCCGGTATGGACTTC

D gene: .
J gene: TRBJ1-1
clone size: .
CDR3 length: 15
V gene: TRBV27
CDR3 protein: CASRQARVMNTEAFF
CDR3 DNA: TGTGCCAGCAGACAAGCCAGGGTCATGAACACTGAAGCTTTCTTT

D gene: TRBD2
J gene: TRBJ2-5
clone size: .
CDR3 length: 16
V gene: TRBV5-8
CDR3 protein: CASSLGDQRDQETQYF
CDR3 DNA: TGTGCCAGCAGCTTGGGGGATCAGCGGGATCAAGAGACCCAGTACTTC

D gene: .
J gene: TRBJ2-6
clone size: .
CDR3 length: 16
V gene: TRBV29-1
CDR3 protein: CSVEAGALSGANVLTF
CDR3 DNA: TGCAGCGTTGAAGCAGGGGCCCTATCTGGGGCCAACGTCCTGACTTTC

D gene: TRBD1
J gene: TRBJ1-6
clone size: .
CDR3 length: 16
V gene: TRBV18
CDR3 protein: CASSLSAGTGREPLHF
CDR3 DNA: TGTGCCAGCTCACTATCCGCCGGGACAGGGAGAGAACCCCTCCACTTT

D gene: .
J gene: TRBJ1-1
clone size: .
CDR3 length: 14
V gene: TRBV7-2
CDR3 protein: CASSLFGTTPEAFF
CDR3 DNA: TGTGCCAGCAGCTTATTTGGCACAACCCCTGAAGCTTTCTTT

D gene: TRBD2
J gene: TRBJ2-5
clone size: .
CDR3 length: 14
V gene: TRBV2
CDR3 protein: CASTGLAGGETQYF
CDR3 DNA: TGTGCCAGTACAGGACTAGCGGGAGGAGAGACCCAGTACTTC

D gene: .
J gene: TRBJ2-6
clone size: .
CDR3 length: 17
V gene: TRBV9
CDR3 protein: CASSVEIHGSGANVLTF
CDR3 DNA: TGTGCCAGCAGCGTAGAGATTCACGGCTCTGGGGCCAACGTCCTGACTTTC

D gene: .
J gene: TRBJ2-7
clone size: .
CDR3 length: 15
V gene: TRBV27
CDR3 protein: CASSRVGRMGHEQYF
CDR3 DNA: TGTGCCAGCAGCCGGGTGGGGAGAATGGGCCACGAGCAGTACTTC

D gene: .
J gene: TRBJ1-2
clone size: .
CDR3 length: 14
V gene: TRBV7-2
CDR3 protein: CASSLQTGMYGYTF
CDR3 DNA: TGTGCCAGCAGCCTCCAGACAGGCATGTATGGCTACACCTTC

D gene: .
J gene: TRBJ1-2
clone size: .
CDR3 length: 14
V gene: TRBV3-1/TRBV3-2
CDR3 protein: CASSQGGRGGGYTF
CDR3 DNA: TGTGCCAGCAGCCAAGGGGGCAGGGGCGGTGGCTACACCTTC

D gene: TRBD1
J gene: TRBJ2-1
clone size: .
CDR3 length: 16
V gene: TRBV7-8
CDR3 protein: CASSLRQGAVNNEQFF
CDR3 DNA: TGTGCCAGCAGCCTTAGACAGGGGGCAGTCAACAATGAGCAGTTCTTC